This T cell receptor (beta chain) was retrieved from a study of human T cells and chemical hapten exposure. Indicated time point: patch test 1, 2 weeks after DPC sensitization. The treatment is: therapeutic diphenylcyclopropenone sensitization with weekly scalp DPC. The table lists this clonotype with many counts. This CDR3 is built from 13 residues. Germline V gene sequence: CDR1 SQVTM, CDR2 ANQGSEA. J lost 2 bases, V lost 7 bases, and 8 bases had no gene match. The authors' processing: Individual samples carried between about 23,224 and 700,000 TCRs, with 85,000 to 100,000 as the median. TCRdb independently ran MiXCR on the RACE reads; one entry per CDR3 protein. Clone size and V and J calls follow TCRdb, not the original study. The table lists 75,000 to 100,000 distinct CDR3 sequences, under 15% of them singletons.

The origin of this receptor is a woman between 40 and 50 years old with alopecia areata. Some clones in this sample may be carry-over from other donors' samples. This chain joins TRBV29-1 and TRBJ2-7; 7 nucleotides align to TRBD1. Material: whole blood, obtained in connection with sensitization to the hapten diphenylcyclopropenone (DPC). In nucleotides, the CDR3 is TGCAGCGCCCGAGGGGGCAACACCTACGAGCAGTACTTC. Protein sequence: CSARGGNTYEQYF.